This T cell receptor (beta chain) was obtained from a study of blood T cell repertoires in COVID-19. The wider study: Sample material is recorded as cDNA or gDNA derived from T cells, B-cell-depleted T cells, or PBMCs.

The CDR3 extends over 13 amino acids. The germline CDR1 and CDR2 sequences are MDHEN and SYDVKM. V was clipped by 6 bases and J by 4 bases; unmatched bases: 5. The repertoire was sequenced with immunoSEQ multiplex PCR; TCRdb's copy has only in-frame clones and lacks some. The data contain almost 250,000 clones, roughly 88% of them singletons. Sequencing was carried out using peripheral blood. This chain uses TRBV28 with TRBJ1-2; 7 bases line up with TRBD1. The clonotype originates from an elderly woman with COVID-19, enrolled during active disease. The CDR3 region has the DNA TGTGCCAGCAGACCACAGGGGTCCTATGGCTACACCTTC. Residues: CASRPQGSYGYTF.